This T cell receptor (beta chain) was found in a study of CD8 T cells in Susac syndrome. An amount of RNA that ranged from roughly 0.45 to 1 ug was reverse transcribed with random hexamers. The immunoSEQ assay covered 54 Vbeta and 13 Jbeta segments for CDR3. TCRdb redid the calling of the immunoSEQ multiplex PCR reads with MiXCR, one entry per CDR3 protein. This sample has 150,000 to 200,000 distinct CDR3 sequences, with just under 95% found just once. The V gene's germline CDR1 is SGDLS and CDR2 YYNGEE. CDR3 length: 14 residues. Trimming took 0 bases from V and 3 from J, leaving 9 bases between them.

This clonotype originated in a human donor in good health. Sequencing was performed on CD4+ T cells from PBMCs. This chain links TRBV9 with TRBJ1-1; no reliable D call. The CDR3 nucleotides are TGTGCCAGCAGCGTAGCTGGCGGTTACACTGAAGCTTTCTTT. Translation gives CASSVAGGYTEAFF.